Listed below are T cell receptor beta chains from one sample, sequenced in a study of spatial heterogeneity in lung cancer. TCRdb used MiXCR to reprocess the 5' RACE reads, holding one entry per CDR3 protein. Of some 40,000 distinct CDR3 sequences in the sample, 3% to 3.5% were seen once. Specimen: normal lung tissue next to the tumor, collected at surgery. These receptors all come from a male donor with early-stage non-small cell lung cancer. CDR3s include the opening cysteine and the closing phenylalanine or tryptophan. Fields, in order: V gene, J gene, clone size, D gene, CDR3 protein, CDR3 DNA. A D gene is named only where the DNA matches it firmly. Clone size appears in some rows only: once, few, many, or a class for an expanded clone.

V gene: TRBV3-1; J gene: TRBJ2-1; clone size: many; D gene: .; CDR3 protein: CASSQGGFGHNYNEQFF; CDR3 DNA: TGTGCCAGCAGCCAAGGGGGATTTGGACACAACTACAATGAGCAGTTCTTC
V gene: TRBV18; J gene: TRBJ1-6; clone size: few; D gene: .; CDR3 protein: CASSPRMGPPLHF; CDR3 DNA: TGTGCCAGCTCACCACGGATGGGACCACCCCTCCACTTT
V gene: TRBV14; J gene: TRBJ1-4; clone size: .; D gene: .; CDR3 protein: CASSQWSREKLFF; CDR3 DNA: TGTGCCAGCAGCCAATGGTCTCGTGAAAAACTGTTTTTT
V gene: TRBV6-1; J gene: TRBJ2-3; clone size: many; D gene: TRBD2; CDR3 protein: CASSKESGRSDTQYF; CDR3 DNA: TGTGCCAGCAGTAAAGAGAGCGGGAGGTCCGATACGCAGTATTTT
V gene: TRBV5-1; J gene: TRBJ1-1; clone size: medium-sized; D gene: TRBD1; CDR3 protein: CASSGGQGHTEAFF; CDR3 DNA: TGCGCCAGCAGCGGGGGACAGGGGCACACTGAAGCTTTCTTT
V gene: TRBV18; J gene: TRBJ1-2; clone size: many; D gene: .; CDR3 protein: CASSPPTGDRTYGYTF; CDR3 DNA: TGTGCCAGCTCACCCCCGACGGGAGACAGGACCTATGGCTACACCTTC
V gene: TRBV14; J gene: TRBJ1-2; clone size: many; D gene: TRBD1; CDR3 protein: CASSLRQGVGYGYTF; CDR3 DNA: TGTGCCAGCAGCCTTCGACAGGGAGTAGGGTATGGCTACACCTTC
V gene: TRBV2; J gene: TRBJ2-2; clone size: many; D gene: .; CDR3 protein: CASSRFRVDTGELFF; CDR3 DNA: TGTGCCAGCAGTAGGTTCAGGGTCGACACCGGGGAGCTGTTTTTT
V gene: TRBV2; J gene: TRBJ2-3; clone size: many; D gene: .; CDR3 protein: CASRDFTDTQYF; CDR3 DNA: TGTGCCAGCAGGGACTTCACAGATACGCAGTATTTT
V gene: TRBV2; J gene: TRBJ2-3; clone size: many; D gene: .; CDR3 protein: CASKSTGISTDTQYF; CDR3 DNA: TGTGCCAGCAAATCTACGGGTATTAGCACAGATACGCAGTATTTT